This entry describes one T cell receptor beta chain. This entry is derived from a study of blood T cell repertoires in COVID-19. The overall study: PBMCs, B-cell-depleted T cells, or T cells were the source of the cDNA or gDNA that made up the material.

Source study methods: Nucleated cell counts were estimated from reference gene primer amplification. This table comes from immunoSEQ multiplex PCR, and its TCRdb copy is limited to in-frame clones, with some not included. That table supplies the V and J calls and clone size; D and trimming were determined from the DNA. The table lists more than 20,000 clones, over 70% of them singletons. Material: peripheral blood. This receptor was obtained from a man in his fifties with active or convalescent COVID-19.

The CDR3 loop reads CATNRRRRGPYNSPLHF. The CDR3 DNA is TGTGCCACCAACAGGCGTAGGAGGGGTCCTTATAATTCACCCCTCCACTTT. V is TRBV28 and J is TRBJ1-6, with TRBD1 as a possible D gene (5 bases). V was trimmed by 10 bases and J by 4 bases, leaving 23 bases between them. Germline CDR1 and CDR2: MDHEN and SYDVKM. The CDR3 spans 17 residues.